This T cell receptor (beta chain) was sequenced in a study of blood T cell repertoires in COVID-19. Assay used: immunoSEQ multiplex PCR; TCRdb lists only in-frame clones, some missing. There are about 180,000 clones in the sample; around 85% occur only once, and around 9.9% lies in the top ten. The source is a human donor with active or convalescent COVID-19. The donor label of this sample is uncertain. The specimen was peripheral blood.

CDR3 residues: CASTKLGTSNTGELFF. The CDR3, as DNA: TGTGCCAGCACCAAACTGGGGACATCGAACACCGGGGAGCTGTTTTTT. The rearrangement uses TRBV11-3 and TRBJ2-2; tentative D call: TRBD1 (6 bases). The CDR3 runs 16 residues. The ends were cut back, 7 bases at V and 0 bases at J, with 15 bases in the middle. CDR1 SGHNT and CDR2 YENEEA come from the germline V gene.